A single sample is the source of the 8 T cell receptor beta chains below, sequenced in a study of T cell responses to AZD1222 COVID-19 vaccine. Generated by immunoSEQ multiplex PCR, the TCRdb table keeps only in-frame clones and is missing some. Of 80,000 to 85,000 clones listed, around 93% were seen once; the top ten hold approximately 8%. The sample here was peripheral blood, taken 28 days after the second AZD1222 dose. Receptors originate from an adult who received the AZD1222 COVID-19 vaccine.

V and J are TRBV4-3 and TRBJ2-1, with 11 bases matching TRBD2. CDR1 and CDR2 from the germline V gene are LGHNA and YSLEER. The CDR3 totals 19 residues. The V gene end was trimmed by 0 bases and the J gene end by 0 bases; junction bases not matched to a gene: 7. CDR3 in amino acids: CASSQDLLAGGASYNEQFF. CDR3 DNA sequence: TGCGCCAGCAGCCAAGATCTATTAGCGGGAGGGGCCTCCTACAATGAGCAGTTCTTC.

This chain uses TRBV19 with TRBJ1-1; D uncertain. CDR3 length: 14 residues. The V and J ends lost 3 bases and 0 bases respectively, with 8 bases between them. The germline V gene has CDR1 LNHDA and CDR2 SQIVND (reference sequence). CDR3 sequence (DNA): TGTGCCAGTAGTATGGGCAGCGTGAACACTGAAGCTTTCTTT. It is translated as CASSMGSVNTEAFF.

This clone was counted only a few times. CDR3 coding DNA: TGTGCCAGCAGCTTAGCGCTGCAACAAGAGACCCAGTACTTC. It specifies CASSLALQQETQYF. The chain couples TRBV7-9 to TRBJ2-5; D unresolved. The CDR3 is 14 residues long. V gave up 0 bases and J gave up 2 bases, with 7 bases separating them. Germline V gene lookup returns CDR1 SEHNR and CDR2 FQNEAQ (reference sequence). The full variable domain, rest sourced from reference TRBV7-9 and TRBJ2-5, is DTGVSQNPRHKITKRGQNVTFRCDPISEHNRLYWYRQTLGQGPEFLTYFQNEAQLEKSRLLSDRFSAERPKGSFSTLEIQRTEQGDSAMYLCASSLALQQETQYFGPGTRLLVL.

The V gene is TRBV2, the J gene TRBJ1-4; D ambiguous. The CDR3 length is 14 residues. CDR1 SNHLY and CDR2 FYNNEI come from the germline V gene. V was pared by 7 bases and J by 1 base, with 10 bases between. This chain's CDR3 is CASTTGLTNEKLFF. The CDR3 DNA reads as TGTGCCAGCACGACGGGCCTAACTAATGAAAAACTGTTTTTT.

Remarks on this clone: Mismatch with germline at one junction end may stem from a read error. The chain combines TRBV10-2 with TRBJ1-6; perhaps TRBD1 as D (5 bases). Germline CDR1 WSHSY, CDR2 SAAADI. The length of the CDR3 is 14 residues. CDR3 region: CASSENQGDSLLHF. CDR3 bases: TGCGCCAGCAGTGAGAATCAGGGAGATTCACTCCTCCACTTT.

The chain is built from TRBV6-5 and TRBJ1-6; D gene ambiguous. This CDR3 has 15 amino acids. V lost 0 bases to trimming and J lost 5 bases, with 8 bases between them. Germline loops: CDR1 MNHEY, CDR2 SVGAGI. The CDR3 coding sequence is TGTGCCAGCAGTTACTCTCGACTGAATAATTCACCCCTCCACTTT. Amino acid sequence: CASSYSRLNNSPLHF.

The chain employs TRBV5-1 and TRBJ2-7; D may be TRBD2 (5 bases). Germline loops: CDR1 SGHRS, CDR2 YFSETQ. Between the trimmed V and J ends, which lost 4 bases and 7 bases, there was a span of 24 bases. The CDR3 spans 16 residues. This chain's CDR3 is CASSLNWVGSGVEQYF. The CDR3 nucleotides read TGCGCCAGCAGCCTGAATTGGGTAGGATCCGGGGTTGAGCAGTACTTC.

The V gene is TRBV2, the J gene TRBJ1-1, with D tentatively TRBD1 (5 bases). CDR1 SNHLY and CDR2 FYNNEI come from the germline V gene. V lost 6 bases to trimming and J lost 1 base, with 9 bases between them. The CDR3 runs to 13 residues. The CDR3 coding sequence is TGTGCCAGCAGGGGGGACGGGAACACTGAAGCTTTCTTT. Protein: CASRGDGNTEAFF. Using reference TRBV2 and TRBJ1-1 for the parts outside the CDR3, the full variable domain is EPEVTQTPSHQVTQMGQEVILRCVPISNHLYFYWYRQILGQKVEFLVSFYNNEISEKSEIFDDQFSVERPDGSNFTLKIRSTKLEDSAMYFCASRGDGNTEAFFGQGTRLTVV.